These 7 T cell receptor beta chains share one sample of origin, sequenced in a study of blood T cell repertoires in COVID-19. The table came from immunoSEQ multiplex PCR; TCRdb's copy has only in-frame clones and leaves some out. The repertoire has approximately 130,000 clones, around two thirds of them found once; the top ten carry roughly 2%. Material for sequencing was peripheral blood. All receptors come from a woman in her 70s with acute or convalescent COVID-19.

Only one count was recorded for this clone. The chain couples TRBV5-6 to TRBJ2-5, with TRBD1 identical over 7 bases. CDR1 and CDR2 from the germline V gene are SGHDT and YYEEEE. V lost 6 bases and J lost 2; bases outside the gene matches: 13. This CDR3 has 16 residues. The CDR3 sequence is CASNRPGQALQETQYF. The CDR3 DNA is TGTGCCAGCAACCGACCCGGACAGGCCCTTCAAGAGACCCAGTACTTC.

In this sample, this clone turned up a few times. V and J are TRBV5-1 and TRBJ2-7, with D maybe TRBD1 (5 bases). Germline assignment: CDR1 SGHRS and CDR2 YFSETQ. The CDR3 sequence is 15 residues long. The V gene lost 0 bases and the J gene lost 2 bases, with 12 bases spanning the gap. The CDR3 region is CASSLEAGSTYEQYF. The CDR3 region has the DNA TGCGCCAGCAGCTTGGAGGCAGGGTCGACCTACGAGCAGTACTTC.

This clone was counted only a few times. The chain combines TRBV24-1 with TRBJ1-6; D is perhaps TRBD1 (6 bases). This CDR3 is built from 13 residues. V was pared by 6 bases and J by 10 bases, with 12 bases between. The V gene's germline CDR1 is KGHDR and CDR2 SFDVKD. CDR3 in amino acids: CATSRTEGSPLHF. Here the CDR3 DNA reads TGTGCCACCAGTCGGACAGAAGGGTCACCCCTCCACTTT.

The rearrangement uses TRBV7-6 and TRBJ2-3; tentatively, D is TRBD1 (6 bases). The V gene's germline CDR1 is SGHVS and CDR2 FNYEAQ. Deletions cut 2 bases from V and 0 bases from J, with 12 bases between. The CDR3 totals 16 residues. The CDR3 DNA follows: TGTGCCAGCAGCTTACCGACAGGTTCTAGCACAGATACGCAGTATTTT. This gives the protein CASSLPTGSSTDTQYF. Full variable domain (remainder filled in from reference TRBV7-6 and TRBJ2-3): GAGVSQSPRYKVTKRGQDVALRCDPISGHVSLYWYRQALGQGPEFLTYFNYEAQQDKSGLPNDRFSAERPEGSISTLTIQRTEQRDSAMYRCASSLPTGSSTDTQYFGPGTRLTVL.

This clone has a handful of counts. The chain joins TRBV7-2 to TRBJ1-1; TRBD1 is a possible D gene (5 bases). Germline-derived CDR1 and CDR2 are SGHTA and FQGNSA. The CDR3 spans 13 residues. V lost 1 base and J 6 bases, leaving 9 bases between the germline ends. The CDR3, as DNA: TGTGCCAGCAGCTTAGGGGGCGGACCTGAAGCTTTCTTT. Its protein product is CASSLGGGPEAFF.

V gene TRBV6-5 combines with J gene TRBJ2-7; a possible D gene is TRBD1 (6 bases). The CDR3 spans 14 residues. Germline V gene data show CDR1 as MNHEY and CDR2 as SVGAGI. With 5 bases removed from V and 3 bases from J, the gap between germline ends came to 14 bases. CDR3 DNA sequence: TGTGCCAGCAGTCCCCGGACAGTGAACTACGAGCAGTACTTC. It specifies CASSPRTVNYEQYF.

The rearrangement links TRBV14 to TRBJ2-3, with 9 bases identical to TRBD1. The CDR3 consists of 14 residues. Germline assignment: CDR1 SGHDN and CDR2 FVKESK. V gave up 5 bases and J gave up 5 bases; unmatched junction bases: 5. The CDR3 sequence is CASSIRQGGDTQYF. CDR3 in DNA: TGTGCCAGCAGCATTCGACAGGGGGGAGATACGCAGTATTTT.